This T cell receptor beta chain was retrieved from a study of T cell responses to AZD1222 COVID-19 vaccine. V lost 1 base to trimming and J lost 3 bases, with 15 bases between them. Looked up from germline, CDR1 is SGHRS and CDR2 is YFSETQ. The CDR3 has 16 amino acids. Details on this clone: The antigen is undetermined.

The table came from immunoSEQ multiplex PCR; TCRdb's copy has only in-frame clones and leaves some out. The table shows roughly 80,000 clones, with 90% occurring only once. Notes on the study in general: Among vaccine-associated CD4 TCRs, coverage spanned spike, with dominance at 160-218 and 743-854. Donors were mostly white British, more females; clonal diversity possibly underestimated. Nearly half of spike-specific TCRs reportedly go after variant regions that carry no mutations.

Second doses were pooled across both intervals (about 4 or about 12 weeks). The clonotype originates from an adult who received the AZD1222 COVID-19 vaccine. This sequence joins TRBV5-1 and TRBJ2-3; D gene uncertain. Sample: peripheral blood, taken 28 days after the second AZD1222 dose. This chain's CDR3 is CASSLFPSTGTDTQYF. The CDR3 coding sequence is TGCGCCAGCAGCTTGTTTCCGTCTACCGGAACAGATACGCAGTATTTT.